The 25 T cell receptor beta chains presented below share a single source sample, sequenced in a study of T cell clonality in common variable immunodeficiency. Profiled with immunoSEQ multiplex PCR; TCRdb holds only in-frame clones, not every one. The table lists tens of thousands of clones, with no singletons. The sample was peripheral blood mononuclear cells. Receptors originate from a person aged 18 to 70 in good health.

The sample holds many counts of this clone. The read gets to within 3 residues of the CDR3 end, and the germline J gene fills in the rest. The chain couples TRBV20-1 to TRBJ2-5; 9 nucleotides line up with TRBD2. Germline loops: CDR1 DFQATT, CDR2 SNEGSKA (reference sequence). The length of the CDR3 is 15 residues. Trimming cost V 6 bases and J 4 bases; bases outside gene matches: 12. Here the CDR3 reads CSAPRAGGPVETQYF. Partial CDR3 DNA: TGCAGTGCCCCTCGGGCGGGGGGGCCGGTAGAGACC.

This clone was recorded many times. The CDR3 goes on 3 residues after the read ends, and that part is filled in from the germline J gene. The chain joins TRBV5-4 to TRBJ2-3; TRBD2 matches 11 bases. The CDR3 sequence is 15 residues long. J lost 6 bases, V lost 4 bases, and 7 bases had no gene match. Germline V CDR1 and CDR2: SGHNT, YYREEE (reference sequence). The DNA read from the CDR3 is TGTGCCAGCAGCGTGACTAGCGGGGTTCGGGATACG. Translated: CASSVTSGVRDT. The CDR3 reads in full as CASSVTSGVRDTQYF.

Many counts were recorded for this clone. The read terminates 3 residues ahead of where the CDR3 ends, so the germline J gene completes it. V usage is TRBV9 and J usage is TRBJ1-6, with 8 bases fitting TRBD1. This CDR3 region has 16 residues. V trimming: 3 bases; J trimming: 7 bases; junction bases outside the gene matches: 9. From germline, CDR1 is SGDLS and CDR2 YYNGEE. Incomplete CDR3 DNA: TGTGCCAGCAGCGCCCAGGGGGCTTACCCCAATTCACCC. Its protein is CASSAQGAYPNSP. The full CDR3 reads CASSAQGAYPNSPLHF.

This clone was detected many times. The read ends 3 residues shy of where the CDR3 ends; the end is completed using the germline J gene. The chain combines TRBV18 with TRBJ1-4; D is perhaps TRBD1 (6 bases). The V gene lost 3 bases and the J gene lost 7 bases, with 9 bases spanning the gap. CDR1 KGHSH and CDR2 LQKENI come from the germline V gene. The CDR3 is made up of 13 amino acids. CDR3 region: CASSPQGSEKLFF. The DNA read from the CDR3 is TGTGCCAGCTCACCCCAGGGGTCTGAAAAA.

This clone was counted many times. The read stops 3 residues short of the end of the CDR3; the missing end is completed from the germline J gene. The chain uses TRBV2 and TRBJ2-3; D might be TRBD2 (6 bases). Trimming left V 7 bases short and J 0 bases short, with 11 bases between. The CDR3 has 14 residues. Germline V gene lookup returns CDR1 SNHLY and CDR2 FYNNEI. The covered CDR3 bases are TGTGCCAGCAACCTCGGGGGAAGCACAGATACG. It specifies CASNLGGSTDT. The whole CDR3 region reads CASNLGGSTDTQYF.

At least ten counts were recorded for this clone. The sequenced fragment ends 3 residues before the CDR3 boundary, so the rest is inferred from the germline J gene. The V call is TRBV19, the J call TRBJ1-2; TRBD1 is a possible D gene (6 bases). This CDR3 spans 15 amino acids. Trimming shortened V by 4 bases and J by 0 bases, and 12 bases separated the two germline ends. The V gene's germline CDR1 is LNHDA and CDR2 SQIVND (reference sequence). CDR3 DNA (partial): TGTGCCAGTAGTACACAGGACAGTGCTAACTATGGC. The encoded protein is CASSTQDSANYG. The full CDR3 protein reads CASSTQDSANYGYTF.

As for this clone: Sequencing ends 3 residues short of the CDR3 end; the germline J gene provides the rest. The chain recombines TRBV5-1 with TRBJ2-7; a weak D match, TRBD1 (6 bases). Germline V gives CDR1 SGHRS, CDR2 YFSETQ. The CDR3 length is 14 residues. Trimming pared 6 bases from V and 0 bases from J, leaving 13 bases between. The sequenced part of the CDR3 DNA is TGCGCCAGCACCCCACAGGGTGGCTCCTACGAG. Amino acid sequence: CASTPQGGSYE. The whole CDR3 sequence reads CASTPQGGSYEQYF.

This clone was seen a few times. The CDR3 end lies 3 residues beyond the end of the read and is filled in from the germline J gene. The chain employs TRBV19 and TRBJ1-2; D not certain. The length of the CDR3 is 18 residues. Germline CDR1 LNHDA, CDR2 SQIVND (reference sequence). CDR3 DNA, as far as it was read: TGTGCCAGTAGTATGGGGTGGCTAGCGGAATCAAATAGCTACGAC. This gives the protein CASSMGWLAESNSYD. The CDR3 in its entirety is CASSMGWLAESNSYDYTF.

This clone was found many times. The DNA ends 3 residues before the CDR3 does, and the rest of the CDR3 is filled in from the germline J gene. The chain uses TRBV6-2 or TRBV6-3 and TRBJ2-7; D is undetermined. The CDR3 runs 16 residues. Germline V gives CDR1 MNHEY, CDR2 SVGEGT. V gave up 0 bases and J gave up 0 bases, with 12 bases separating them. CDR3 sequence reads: CASSYSNQLSSYEQYF. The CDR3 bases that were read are TGTGCCAGCAGTTACTCGAATCAACTGAGCTCCTACGAG.

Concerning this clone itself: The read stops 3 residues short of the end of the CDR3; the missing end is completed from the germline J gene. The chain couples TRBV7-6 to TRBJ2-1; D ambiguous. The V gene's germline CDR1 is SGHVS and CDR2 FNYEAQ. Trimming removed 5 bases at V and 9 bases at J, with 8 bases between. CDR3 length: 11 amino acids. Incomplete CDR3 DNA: TGTGCCAGCAGCGCCCCCGGTGAG. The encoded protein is CASSAPGE. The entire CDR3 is CASSAPGEQFF.

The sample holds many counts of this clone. The chain's CDR3 is CSVWGRNQPQHF. The sequenced CDR3 bases are TGCAGTGTTTGGGGCCGGAATCAGCCC. The V and J genes are TRBV20-1 and TRBJ1-5; a possible D gene is TRBD1 (5 bases). Read data end 3 residues before the CDR3 end; the end is taken from the germline J gene. V was clipped by 7 bases and J by 4 bases, with 11 bases between them. CDR3 length: 12 residues. CDR1 is DFQATT, CDR2 SNEGSKA, per germline (reference sequence).

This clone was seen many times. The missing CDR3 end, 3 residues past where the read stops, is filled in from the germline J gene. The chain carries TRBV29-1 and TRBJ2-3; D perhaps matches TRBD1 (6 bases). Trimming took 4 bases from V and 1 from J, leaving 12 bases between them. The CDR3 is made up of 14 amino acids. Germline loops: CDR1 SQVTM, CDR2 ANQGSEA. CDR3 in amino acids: CSVARQERTDTQYF. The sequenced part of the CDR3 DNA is TGCAGCGTTGCAAGACAGGAGCGCACAGATACG.

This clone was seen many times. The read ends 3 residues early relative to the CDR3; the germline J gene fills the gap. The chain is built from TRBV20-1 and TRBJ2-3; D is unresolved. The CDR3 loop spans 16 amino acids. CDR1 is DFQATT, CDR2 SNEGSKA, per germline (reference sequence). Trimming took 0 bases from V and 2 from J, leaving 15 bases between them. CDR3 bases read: TGCAGTGCTAGAGATCCATCAGGATTCCACACAGATACG. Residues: CSARDPSGFHTDT. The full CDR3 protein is CSARDPSGFHTDTQYF.

The CDR3 spells CASSLEQGYNSPLHF. The CDR3 bases that were read are TGTGCCAGCAGCTTAGAGCAGGGCTATAATTCACCC. V and J are TRBV7-6 and TRBJ1-6, with a weak D call TRBD1 (5 bases). The read ends 3 residues early relative to the CDR3; the germline J gene fills the gap. Looked up from germline, CDR1 is SGHVS and CDR2 is FNYEAQ. The CDR3 runs 15 residues. V was trimmed by 1 base and J by 3 bases, leaving 7 bases between them.

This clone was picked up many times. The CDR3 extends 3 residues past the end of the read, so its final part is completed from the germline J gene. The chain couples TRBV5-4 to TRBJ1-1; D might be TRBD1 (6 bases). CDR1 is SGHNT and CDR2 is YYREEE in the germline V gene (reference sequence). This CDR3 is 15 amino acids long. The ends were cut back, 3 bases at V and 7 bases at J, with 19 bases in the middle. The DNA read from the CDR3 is TGTGCCAGCAGCTCTGGGGGTCCAGGGGCCATTGAA. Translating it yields CASSSGGPGAIE. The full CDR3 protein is CASSSGGPGAIEAFF.

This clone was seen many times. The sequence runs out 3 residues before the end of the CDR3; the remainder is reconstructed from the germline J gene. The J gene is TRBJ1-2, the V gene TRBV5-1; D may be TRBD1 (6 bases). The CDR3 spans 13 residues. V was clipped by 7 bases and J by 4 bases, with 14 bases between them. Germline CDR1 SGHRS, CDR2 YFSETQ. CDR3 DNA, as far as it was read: TGCGCCAGCGGGAGAGGGGGAACCTATGGC. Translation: CASGRGGTYG. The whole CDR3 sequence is CASGRGGTYGYTF.

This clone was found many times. The CDR3 protein is CASSFPPAGRTDTQYF. Incomplete CDR3 DNA: TGTGCCAGCAGTTTCCCGCCAGCGGGGCGCACAGATACG. V and J are TRBV12-3 or TRBV12-4 and TRBJ2-3; 7 bases align to TRBD2. The CDR3 end falls 3 residues outside the read, so it is completed with the germline J gene. V trimming: 3 bases; J trimming: 1 base; junction bases outside the gene matches: 7. CDR3 length: 16 residues.

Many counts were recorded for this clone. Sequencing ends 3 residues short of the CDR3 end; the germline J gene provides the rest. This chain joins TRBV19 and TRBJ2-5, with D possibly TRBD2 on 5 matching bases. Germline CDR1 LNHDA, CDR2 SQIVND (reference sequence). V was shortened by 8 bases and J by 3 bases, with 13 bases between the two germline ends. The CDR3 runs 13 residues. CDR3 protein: CASALVWKETQYF. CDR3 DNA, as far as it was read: TGTGCCAGTGCACTAGTCTGGAAAGAGACC.

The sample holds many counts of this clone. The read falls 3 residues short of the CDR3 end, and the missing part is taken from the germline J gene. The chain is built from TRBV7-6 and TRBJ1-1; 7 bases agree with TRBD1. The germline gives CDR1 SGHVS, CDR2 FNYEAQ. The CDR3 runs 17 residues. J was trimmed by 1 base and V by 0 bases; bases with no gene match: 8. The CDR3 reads CASSLAVTGAPNTEAFF. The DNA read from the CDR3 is TGTGCCAGCAGCTTAGCGGTAACAGGGGCCCCGAACACTGAA.

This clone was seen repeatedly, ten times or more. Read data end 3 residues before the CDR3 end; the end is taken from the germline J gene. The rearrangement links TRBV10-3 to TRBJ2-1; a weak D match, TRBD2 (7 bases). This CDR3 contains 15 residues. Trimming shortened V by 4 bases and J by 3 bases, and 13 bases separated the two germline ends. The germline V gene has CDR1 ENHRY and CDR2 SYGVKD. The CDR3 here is CAISGGGPFYNEQFF. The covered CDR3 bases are TGTGCCATCAGTGGGGGGGGGCCCTTCTACAATGAG.

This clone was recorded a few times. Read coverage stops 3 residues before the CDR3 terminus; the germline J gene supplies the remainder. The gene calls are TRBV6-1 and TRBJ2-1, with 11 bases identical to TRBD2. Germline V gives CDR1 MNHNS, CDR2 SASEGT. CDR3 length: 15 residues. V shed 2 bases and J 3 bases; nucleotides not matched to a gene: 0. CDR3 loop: CASSELAGGYNEQFF. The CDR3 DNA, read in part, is TGTGCCAGCAGTGAACTAGCGGGGGGCTACAATGAG.

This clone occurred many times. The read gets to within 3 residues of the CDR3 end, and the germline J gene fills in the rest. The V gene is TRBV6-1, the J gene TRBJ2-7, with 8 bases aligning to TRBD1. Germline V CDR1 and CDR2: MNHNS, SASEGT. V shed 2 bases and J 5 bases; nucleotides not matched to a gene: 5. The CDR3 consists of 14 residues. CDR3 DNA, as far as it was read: TGTGCCAGCAGTGAAATTACAGGGGGGAACGAG. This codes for CASSEITGGNE. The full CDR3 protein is CASSEITGGNEQYF.

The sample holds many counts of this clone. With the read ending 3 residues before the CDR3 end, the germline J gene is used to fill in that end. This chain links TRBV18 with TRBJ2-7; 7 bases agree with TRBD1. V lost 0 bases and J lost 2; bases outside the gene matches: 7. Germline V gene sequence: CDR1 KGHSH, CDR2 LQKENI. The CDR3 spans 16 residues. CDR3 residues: CASSPPGWDRAYEQYF. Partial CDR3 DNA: TGTGCCAGCTCACCACCGGGATGGGACAGAGCCTACGAG.

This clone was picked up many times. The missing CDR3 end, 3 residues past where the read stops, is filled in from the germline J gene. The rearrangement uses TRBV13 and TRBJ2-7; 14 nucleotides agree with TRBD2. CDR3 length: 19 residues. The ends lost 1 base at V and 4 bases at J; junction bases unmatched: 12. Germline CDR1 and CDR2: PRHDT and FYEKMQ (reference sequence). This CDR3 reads CASSLEGRRTSGGRYEQYF. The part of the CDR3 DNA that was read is TGTGCCAGCAGCTTAGAGGGGAGGCGGACTAGCGGGGGGCGTTACGAG.

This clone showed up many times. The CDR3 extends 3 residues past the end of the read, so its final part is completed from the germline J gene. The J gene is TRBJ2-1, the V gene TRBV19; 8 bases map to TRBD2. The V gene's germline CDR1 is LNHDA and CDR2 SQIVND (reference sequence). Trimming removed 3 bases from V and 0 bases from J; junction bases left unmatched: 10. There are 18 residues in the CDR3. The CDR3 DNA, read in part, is TGTGCCAGTAGTATGAGGACTAGCCTTGGGAGCTCCTACAATGAG. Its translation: CASSMRTSLGSSYNE. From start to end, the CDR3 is CASSMRTSLGSSYNEQFF.